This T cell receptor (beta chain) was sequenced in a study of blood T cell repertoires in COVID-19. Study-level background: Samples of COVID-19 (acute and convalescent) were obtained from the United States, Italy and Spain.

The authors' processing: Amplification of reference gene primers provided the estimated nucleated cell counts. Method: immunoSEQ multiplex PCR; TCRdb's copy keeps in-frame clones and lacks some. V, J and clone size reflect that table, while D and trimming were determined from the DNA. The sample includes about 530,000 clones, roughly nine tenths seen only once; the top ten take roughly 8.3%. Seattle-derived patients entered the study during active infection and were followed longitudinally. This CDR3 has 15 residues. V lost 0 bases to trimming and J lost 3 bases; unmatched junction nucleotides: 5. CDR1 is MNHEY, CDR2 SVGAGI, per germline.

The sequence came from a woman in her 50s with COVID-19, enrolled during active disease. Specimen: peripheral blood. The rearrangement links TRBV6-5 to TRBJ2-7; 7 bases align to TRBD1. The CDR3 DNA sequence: TGTGCCAGCAGTTACTCGAGACAGGGTGGCTACGAGCAGTACTTC. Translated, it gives CASSYSRQGGYEQYF.